This T cell receptor (beta chain) was sequenced during a study of T cell repertoires in cytomegalovirus infection. A note on this clonotype: Antigen specificity is unknown.

General study findings and limits: Identification of carriers of CMV plus the relevant HLA was achieved through cumulative public TCR beta family frequency.

TCRdb redid the calling of the reads with MiXCR, one entry per CDR3 protein. The repertoire consists of approximately 81,000 distinct CDR3 sequences, with roughly a quarter occurring once and the leading ten covering 50%. The source of this sequence is a human donor in good health (CMV status not recorded). Some clones in this sample may be carry-over from other donors' samples. Sequencing was performed on CD8+ T cells from cultured PBMCs, taken from culture after CMV antigen stimulation.

CDR3 amino acids: CASTPATSGRPQETQYF. DNA of the CDR3: TGTGCCAGCACCCCGGCGACTAGCGGGAGGCCCCAAGAGACCCAGTACTTC. This rearrangement joins TRBV7-9 to TRBJ2-5, with TRBD2 matching over 13 bases. The CDR3 is made up of 17 amino acids. V gave up 7 bases and J gave up 1 base; unmatched junction bases: 9. In germline, CDR1 is SEHNR, CDR2 FQNEAQ (reference sequence).